The subject of this entry is one T cell receptor beta chain. Antigen: not known. The treatment: roughly 10-day PBMC culture with coronavirus spike peptide pools or control peptides (ViraFEST assay). Looked up from germline, CDR1 is LNHDA and CDR2 is SQIVND (reference sequence). This CDR3 is built from 16 residues. V was pared by 7 bases and J by 1 base, with 19 bases between. Sequencing of cultured CD4+ T cell DNA used the Oncomine TCR Beta short-read assay. TCRdb redid the calling of the PCR reads with MiXCR, one entry per CDR3 protein. Altogether over 15,000 distinct CDR3 sequences are present, 80% to 85% being singletons, with the ten largest covering about a sixth. The sample belongs to a study of vaccination and CD4 T cells after COVID-19.

The sequencing used CD4+ T cells from blood, cultured in vitro, collected after SARS-CoV-2 vaccination. The V and J genes are TRBV19 and TRBJ1-2; a possible D gene is TRBD1 (5 bases). The sequence was collected from a human donor who received a COVID-19 vaccine. CDR3 sequence (DNA): TGTGCCAGTAACCCGGGGGTGACGATAGTTAACTATGGCTACACCTTC. This codes for CASNPGVTIVNYGYTF.